These 26 T cell receptor beta chains came from one sample sequenced in a study of blood T cell repertoires in COVID-19. Assay used: immunoSEQ multiplex PCR; TCRdb lists only in-frame clones, some missing. This sample has around 200,000 clones, with roughly 86% found just once. The sequencing input was peripheral blood. These receptors originate from a man between 40 and 49 years old with active or convalescent COVID-19.

The V and J genes are TRBV5-4 and TRBJ1-3, with D uncertain. The germline V gene encodes CDR1 SGHNT and CDR2 YYREEE (reference sequence). Trimming pared 2 bases from V and 2 bases from J, leaving 11 bases between. The CDR3 runs to 15 residues. The CDR3 spells CASSFGRSPGNTIYF. Written as DNA, the CDR3 is TGTGCCAGCAGCTTTGGGCGAAGTCCTGGAAACACCATATATTTT.

The chain joins TRBV30 to TRBJ1-2; 12 bases line up with TRBD1. The junction had 12 bases not matched to a gene; V was cut back by 7 bases and J by 6 bases. Germline-derived CDR1 and CDR2 are GTSNPN and SVGIG (reference sequence). There are 15 residues in the CDR3. The CDR3 bases are TGTGCCTTCCCCCTGGGGACAGGGGGCGGCAATGGCTACACCTTC. Its translation is CAFPLGTGGGNGYTF.

This clone was detected only once. CDR3 in DNA: TGTGCCAGTAGTATTCCAGACAGGCCCTCTGGGGCCAACGTCCTGACTTTC. Translating it yields CASSIPDRPSGANVLTF. The chain links TRBV19 to TRBJ2-6, with D perhaps TRBD1 (6 bases). This CDR3 spans 17 amino acids. With 3 bases removed from V and 0 bases from J, the gap between germline ends came to 12 bases. Germline CDR1 reads LNHDA; CDR2 reads SQIVND (reference sequence).

This chain uses TRBV30 with TRBJ2-1, with 9 bases identical to TRBD1. From germline, CDR1 is GTSNPN and CDR2 SVGIG (reference sequence). Losses at the gene ends were 3 bases for V and 4 bases for J; bases not matched to a gene: 4. This CDR3 contains 14 residues. The CDR3 protein is CAWRKGTGYNEQFF. CDR3 DNA: TGTGCCTGGAGGAAAGGGACAGGGTACAATGAGCAGTTCTTC.

This clone was seen only a few times. This sequence joins TRBV18 and TRBJ1-1; no definite D call. The CDR3 length is 13 residues. CDR1 is KGHSH and CDR2 is LQKENI in the germline V gene. Trimming removed 0 bases from V and 6 bases from J, with 8 bases in between. CDR3 loop: CASSPPGPPEAFF. The CDR3 DNA follows: TGTGCCAGCTCACCACCGGGCCCGCCTGAAGCTTTCTTT.

This chain links TRBV4-1 with TRBJ1-2; D is ambiguous. Germline V lookup: CDR1 MGHRA, CDR2 YSYEKL. CDR3 length: 12 amino acids. V shed 0 bases and J shed 8 bases, with 7 bases lying between them. The CDR3 is CASSQDDLGYTF. The CDR3 region has the DNA TGCGCCAGCAGCCAAGATGATCTAGGCTACACCTTC.

This chain uses TRBV2 with TRBJ2-1, with D tentatively TRBD1 (5 bases). The CDR3 extends over 14 amino acids. Between the trimmed V and J ends, which lost 4 bases and 4 bases, there was a span of 11 bases. Per germline, CDR1 SNHLY and CDR2 FYNNEI. In nucleotides, the CDR3 is TGTGCCAGCAGTGCGCAGGGAATGTACAATGAGCAGTTCTTC. Amino acids: CASSAQGMYNEQFF.

This sequence joins TRBV30 and TRBJ1-5; a weak D match, TRBD1 (6 bases). This CDR3 spans 14 amino acids. V was trimmed by 3 bases and J by 1 base, leaving 10 bases between them. Germline V CDR1 and CDR2: GTSNPN, SVGIG (reference sequence). Written as DNA, the CDR3 is TGTGCCTGGAGCGCCGGACAGAGCAATCAGCCCCAGCATTTT. It translates to CAWSAGQSNQPQHF. The full variable domain, in which reference TRBV30 and TRBJ1-5 provide the parts outside the CDR3, is SQTIHQWPATLVQPVGSPLSLECTVEGTSNPNLYWYRQAAGRGLQLLFYSVGIGQISSEVPQNLSASRPQDRQFILSSKKLLLSDSGFYLCAWSAGQSNQPQHFGDGTRLSIL.

J is TRBJ2-3 and V is TRBV2; weak D call: TRBD1 (5 bases). There are 15 residues in the CDR3. V was trimmed by 6 bases and J by 0 bases, leaving 13 bases between them. Germline values: CDR1 SNHLY, CDR2 FYNNEI. The CDR3 loop is CASRLEWGSTDTQYF. CDR3 sequence (DNA): TGTGCCAGCAGACTGGAATGGGGCAGCACAGATACGCAGTATTTT.

V usage is TRBV19 and J usage is TRBJ1-4; D may be TRBD1 (5 bases). The CDR3 runs 14 residues. Germline-derived CDR1 and CDR2 are LNHDA and SQIVND (reference sequence). Trimming removed 6 bases at V and 4 bases at J, with 12 bases between. CDR3 nucleotides: TGTGCCAGTAGCGGACGGGGGATTAATGAAAAACTGTTTTTT. This translates into CASSGRGINEKLFF.

The rearrangement joins TRBV5-6 to TRBJ1-2; D is unclear. The CDR3 totals 12 residues. Germline CDR1 and CDR2: SGHDT and YYEEEE. V dropped 4 bases and J dropped 7 bases, with 11 bases sitting between them. CDR3 loop: CASSLPEGGYTF. The CDR3 nucleotides read TGTGCCAGCAGCCTGCCGGAGGGTGGCTACACCTTC. Drawing the rest from reference TRBV5-6 and TRBJ1-2, the complete variable domain is DAGVTQSPTHLIKTRGQQVTLRCSPKSGHDTVSWYQQALGQGPQFIFQYYEEEERQRGNFPDRFSGHQFPNYSSELNVNALLLGDSALYLCASSLPEGGYTFGSGTRLTVV.

The V gene is TRBV29-1, the J gene TRBJ1-4; D remains unclear. V was pared by 6 bases and J by 0 bases, with 8 bases between. This CDR3 spans 13 amino acids. Germline V gene data show CDR1 as SQVTM and CDR2 as ANQGSEA. CDR3 protein: CSVRDTTNEKLFF. In DNA, the CDR3 is TGCAGCGTGCGGGATACAACTAATGAAAAACTGTTTTTT.

This clone was seen a handful of times. V usage is TRBV20-1 and J usage is TRBJ2-3; D remains unclear. Germline CDR1 is DFQATT and CDR2 is SNEGSKA (reference sequence). This CDR3 spans 13 amino acids. V shed 3 bases and J shed 0 bases, with 7 bases lying between them. This chain's CDR3 is CSASVRSTDTQYF. CDR3 sequence (DNA): TGCAGTGCTAGTGTCCGGAGCACAGATACGCAGTATTTT.

This clone was observed a single time. The CDR3 region is CAWSEWLETDTQYF. The CDR3 nucleotides are TGTGCCTGGAGTGAGTGGCTGGAGACAGATACGCAGTATTTT. The chain employs TRBV30 and TRBJ2-3, with unresolved D. This CDR3 spans 14 amino acids. In germline, CDR1 is GTSNPN, CDR2 SVGIG (reference sequence). V gave up 1 base and J gave up 3 bases, with 11 bases separating them. The full variable domain, its missing parts supplied by reference TRBV30 and TRBJ2-3, is SQTIHQWPATLVQPVGSPLSLECTVEGTSNPNLYWYRQAAGRGLQLLFYSVGIGQISSEVPQNLSASRPQDRQFILSSKKLLLSDSGFYLCAWSEWLETDTQYFGPGTRLTVL.

This clone was detected once. The gene calls are TRBV6-5 and TRBJ1-3; weak D call: TRBD1 (6 bases). The CDR3 sequence is 15 residues long. V was pared by 8 bases and J by 5 bases, with 19 bases between. The germline gives CDR1 MNHEY, CDR2 SVGAGI. The CDR3 bases are TGTGCCAGCGGGGGGGGCAGCGGACTTAGAAACACCATATATTTT. It translates to CASGGGSGLRNTIYF.

The gene calls are TRBV28 and TRBJ2-4, with 10 bases fitting TRBD1. J was trimmed by 3 bases and V by 8 bases; bases with no gene match: 1. Germline loops: CDR1 MDHEN, CDR2 SYDVKM. There are 13 residues in the CDR3. This CDR3 reads CASGQGGKNIQYF. As DNA, the CDR3 is TGTGCCAGCGGACAGGGGGGCAAAAACATTCAGTACTTC.

The CDR3 nucleotides are TGTGCCAGCAGCTTGGGGCGGGGGGCACAAGAGACCCAGTACTTC. It translates to CASSLGRGAQETQYF. The chain joins TRBV5-6 to TRBJ2-5; TRBD2 agrees at 8 bases. This CDR3 is 15 amino acids long. V lost 0 bases to trimming and J lost 2 bases; unmatched junction nucleotides: 3. The germline V gene encodes CDR1 SGHDT and CDR2 YYEEEE.

This chain connects TRBV28 to TRBJ2-1, with D unclear. V lost 3 bases and J 0 bases, leaving 15 bases between the germline ends. The germline gives CDR1 MDHEN, CDR2 SYDVKM. The CDR3 sequence is 17 residues long. DNA for the CDR3: TGTGCCAGCAGTTTGTATTTCCAGAGGAGCTCCTACAATGAGCAGTTCTTC. It translates to CASSLYFQRSSYNEQFF.

J is TRBJ2-1 and V is TRBV6-5, with a tentative D call TRBD1 (5 bases). Trimming removed 2 bases at V and 4 bases at J, with 6 bases between. The V gene's germline CDR1 is MNHEY and CDR2 SVGAGI. There are 13 residues in the CDR3. The CDR3 reads CASSYDRYNEQFF. The CDR3 DNA sequence: TGTGCCAGCAGTTACGACAGATACAATGAGCAGTTCTTC.

The CDR3: CASSVGTPTRGANEKLFF. The DNA for the CDR3 is TGTGCCAGCAGCGTAGGAACACCTACTCGGGGGGCTAATGAAAAACTGTTTTTT. This chain joins TRBV9 and TRBJ1-4; possibly TRBD1 for D (5 bases). The CDR3 has 18 amino acids. Germline V gene lookup returns CDR1 SGDLS and CDR2 YYNGEE. V lost 0 bases and J 3 bases, leaving 18 bases between the germline ends.

This clone was found once. The gene calls are TRBV5-4 and TRBJ1-1; 11 nucleotides match TRBD1. Germline trimming cut 3 bases from V and 3 bases from J; bases unmatched to any gene: 4. The CDR3 contains 15 residues. CDR1 is SGHNT, CDR2 YYREEE, per germline (reference sequence). The CDR3 nucleotides read TGTGCCAGCAGCTCCGGGACAGGGGGTCACACTGAAGCTTTCTTT. Translating it yields CASSSGTGGHTEAFF.

The rearrangement links TRBV30 to TRBJ2-3; TRBD2 aligns across 13 bases. After removal of 1 base from V and 1 base from J, the junction contained 2 bases not matched to a gene. The CDR3 is 16 residues long. Germline values: CDR1 GTSNPN, CDR2 SVGIG (reference sequence). DNA of the CDR3: TGTGCCTGGAGTGCCGGACTAGCGGGGGGCACAGATACGCAGTATTTT. Translated: CAWSAGLAGGTDTQYF.

The chain has TRBV4-2 and TRBJ1-1; weak D call: TRBD1 (5 bases). Germline CDR1 reads LGHNA; CDR2 reads YNFKEQ. Trimming left V 0 bases short and J 4 bases short, with 15 bases between. The CDR3 loop spans 16 amino acids. As DNA, the CDR3 is TGTGCCAGCAGCCAAGAGTCAGGGTACACGGGCACTGAAGCTTTCTTT. Amino acids: CASSQESGYTGTEAFF.

The J gene is TRBJ2-7, the V gene TRBV5-4, with 9 bases matching TRBD1. The length of the CDR3 is 16 residues. The ends lost 0 bases at V and 2 bases at J; junction bases unmatched: 6. Germline values: CDR1 SGHNT, CDR2 YYREEE (reference sequence). CDR3 region: CASSLGDRGFAYEQYF. The CDR3 region has the DNA TGTGCCAGCAGCTTGGGCGACAGGGGGTTCGCCTACGAGCAGTACTTC.

The chain has TRBV5-5 and TRBJ1-2; no reliable D call. Per germline, CDR1 SGHKS and CDR2 YYEKEE (reference sequence). CDR3 size: 15 residues. The V end lost 4 bases, the J end lost 6 bases, and 19 bases lay between the germline ends. The CDR3 here is CASSPRRWGEHGYTF. The DNA of the CDR3 is TGTGCCAGCAGCCCCCGGAGGTGGGGAGAGCATGGCTACACCTTC.

This clone was picked up one time. The chain joins TRBV7-9 to TRBJ2-7; 10 positions match TRBD1. Germline trimming cut 4 bases from V and 5 bases from J; bases unmatched to any gene: 8. Germline V gives CDR1 SEHNR, CDR2 FQNEAQ (reference sequence). There are 15 residues in the CDR3. The CDR3 nucleotides are TGTGCCAGCAGCTCGACGGGACAGGGGATCCACGAGCAGTACTTC. This translates into CASSSTGQGIHEQYF.